This T cell receptor (beta chain) was identified during a study of blood T cell repertoires in COVID-19. V lost 0 bases and J 1 base, leaving 11 bases between the germline ends. The CDR3 is 15 residues long. Per the germline V gene, CDR1 is SGHRS and CDR2 is YFSETQ. How the authors handled the data: Amplifying reference gene primers gave estimates of nucleated cell counts. Only in-frame clones appear in the TCRdb table, and some are missing; sequencing was by immunoSEQ multiplex PCR. That table is the source of V, J and clone size, and D and trimming were worked out from the DNA. The data contain roughly 500,000 clones, roughly 90% of them seen just once; the ten biggest clones take up 1.8%. All enrollees were about 18 to 89 years old and from 20 to 25 US areas.

The genes are TRBV5-1 and TRBJ2-7; D is perhaps TRBD1 (6 bases). The source material was PBMCs or T cells enriched from blood (not recorded which). This receptor was identified in a woman between 35 and 50 years old who had recovered from COVID-19. The CDR3 protein is CASSLEVGGSYEQYF. In nucleotides, the CDR3 is TGCGCCAGCAGCTTGGAAGTAGGGGGATCCTACGAGCAGTACTTC.